Listed below are T cell receptor beta chains from one sample, sequenced in a study of cytomegalovirus exposure and HLA in healthy donors. Produced via immunoSEQ multiplex PCR; TCRdb's table is partial and in-frame only. This table has around 50,000 clones, 83% appearing once. The sample was PBMCs. The receptors come from a man aged 25-45 years in good health and CMV-seronegative. Each CDR3 is given with its conserved first and last residue. A D gene is named only where the DNA matches it firmly. Size is omitted from some rows. Given values are once, few, many or a class for expanded clones.

J,size,V,D,DNA,CDR3
TRBJ1-5,NA,TRBV5-6,NA,TGTGCCAGCAGCCGCAAATCGGGACTCACTCAGCCCCAGCATTTT,CASSRKSGLTQPQHF
TRBJ2-7,NA,TRBV7-8,NA,TGTGCCGGCAGCTTAGCCAGGGTCAGCTACGAGCAGTACTTC,CAGSLARVSYEQYF
TRBJ2-6,NA,TRBV11-3,TRBD2,TGTGCCAGCAGCCCTGGGTCCGGCAGGGCGGGAGGCTCTGGGGCCAACGTCCTGACTTTC,CASSPGSGRAGGSGANVLTF
TRBJ2-3,NA,TRBV6-5,NA,TGTGCCAGCCGCGGGGCAGATACGCAGTATTTT,CASRGADTQYF
TRBJ2-5,NA,TRBV5-1,TRBD2,TGCGCCAGCAGCCCACTAGCGGGAGGCCCGGAGACCCAGTACTTC,CASSPLAGGPETQYF
TRBJ1-3,NA,TRBV13,NA,TGTGCCAGCAGCCACTCTGAGACTGGAAACACCATATATTTT,CASSHSETGNTIYF
TRBJ2-7,NA,TRBV10-1,TRBD1,TGCGCCAGCAATAGGACAGGGCCCTGGGAGCAGTACTTC,CASNRTGPWEQYF
TRBJ2-7,NA,TRBV9,NA,TGTGCCAGCAGCGTAGAGGGGAAGGGGACCTACGAGCAGTACTTC,CASSVEGKGTYEQYF
TRBJ2-7,NA,TRBV11-2,TRBD1,TGTGCCAGCAGCTCAGACAGGGGGAACCCCTACGAGCAGTACTTC,CASSSDRGNPYEQYF
TRBJ2-5,once,TRBV9,NA,TGTGCCAGCAGCGTGATCGGGACTCAACGAGAGACCCAGTACTTC,CASSVIGTQRETQYF
TRBJ1-5,few,TRBV27,NA,TGTGCCAGCAGCATTGGCAGCAATCAGCCCCAGCATTTT,CASSIGSNQPQHF